The rows below give T cell receptor beta chains drawn from one sample of a study of T cells in Graves' hyperthyroidism and ophthalmopathy. TCRdb processed the multiplex PCR reads anew with MiXCR; each CDR3 protein has one entry. The data show roughly 500,000 distinct CDR3 sequences, around 13% seen once. The sequencing sample was made of blood. The receptors derive from a woman aged 25 to 45 with Graves' hyperthyroidism that later progressed to Graves' ophthalmopathy. Both conserved end residues are part of each CDR3.

j_call v_call cdr3_aa
TRBJ2-7 TRBV5-4 CASSGGGGVTYEQYF
TRBJ2-5 TRBV20-1 CSAREDRGKVEKSQYF
TRBJ2-3 TRBV5-1 CASSAGLQGTDTQYF
TRBJ2-7 TRBV28 CASSLRLQDHLRGQYF
TRBJ2-4 TRBV5-6 CASAVQGDIQYF
TRBJ1-5 TRBV19 CASSMPEGAGQPQHF
TRBJ2-7 TRBV7-2 CASSLTAYGIYEQYF
TRBJ2-3 TRBV11-1 CASSLAWPGSTDTQYF
TRBJ1-2 TRBV29-1 CSVGTQHIGVGTF
TRBJ2-7 TRBV7-9 CASSKALYEQYF
TRBJ2-7 TRBV7-9 CASSLAGTSGRIYEQYF
TRBJ1-5 TRBV9 CASSIGQAEQPQHF
TRBJ2-3 TRBV7-3 CASSLTLAGGFDTQYF
TRBJ2-1 TRBV19 CASSIGASGRLSSSYNEQFF
TRBJ1-5 TRBV7-2 CASSLIDRREPQHF